The 5 T cell receptor beta chains reported below all come from one sample, sequenced in a study of shared clonotypes between healthy human individuals. Assay: immunoSEQ multiplex PCR; the TCRdb copy retains only in-frame clones and omits some. The sample carries 2,500,000 or so clones, approximately 90% recorded once. Source material: naive CD4+ T cells from PBMCs. Specified subset: CD45RA+ positively selected. The receptors come from a man younger than 35 in good health. Some clones in this sample may be carry-over from other donors' samples.

V usage is TRBV7-9 and J usage is TRBJ2-7; 8 bases agree with TRBD1. Per germline, CDR1 SEHNR and CDR2 FQNEAQ (reference sequence). The ends lost 5 bases at V and 0 bases at J; junction bases unmatched: 6. The CDR3 runs 15 residues. CDR3 protein: CASSAGDRSSYEQYF. The CDR3 region has the DNA TGTGCCAGCAGCGCCGGGGACAGGAGCTCCTACGAGCAGTACTTC. The full variable domain, with the rest looked up from reference TRBV7-9 and TRBJ2-7, is DTGVSQNPRHKITKRGQNVTFRCDPISEHNRLYWYRQTLGQGPEFLTYFQNEAQLEKSRLLSDRFSAERPKGSFSTLEIQRTEQGDSAMYLCASSAGDRSSYEQYFGPGTRLTVT.

The chain combines TRBV7-2 with TRBJ2-2; D gene uncertain. Trimming took 0 bases from V and 8 from J, leaving 13 bases between them. The CDR3 is made up of 15 amino acids. Germline CDR1 is SGHTA and CDR2 is FQGNSA. The CDR3 loop reads CASSLAALWAGELFF. DNA of the CDR3: TGTGCCAGCAGCTTAGCGGCTTTATGGGCGGGGGAGCTGTTTTTT.

V usage is TRBV6-1 and J usage is TRBJ1-5, with 7 bases aligning to TRBD1. The CDR3 contains 15 residues. In germline, CDR1 is MNHNS, CDR2 SASEGT. Trimming took 3 bases from V and 9 from J; bases not matched to a gene: 11. The CDR3 reads CASSDGQGGPGPQHF. The DNA for the CDR3 is TGTGCCAGCAGTGATGGGCAGGGGGGTCCGGGGCCCCAGCATTTT.

The V call is TRBV4-1, the J call TRBJ2-5, with TRBD2 matching 8 bases. Germline CDR1 MGHRA, CDR2 YSYEKL. The CDR3 has 17 residues. J was trimmed by 4 bases and V by 1 base; bases with no gene match: 11. CDR3 region: CASSQGPSAAGAETQYF. CDR3 DNA sequence: TGCGCCAGCAGCCAAGGACCCTCGGCAGCGGGAGCAGAGACCCAGTACTTC.

The V and J genes are TRBV9 and TRBJ2-1; D is possibly TRBD1 (5 bases). CDR1 is SGDLS, CDR2 YYNGEE, per germline. Trimming pared 0 bases from V and 5 bases from J, leaving 12 bases between. CDR3 length: 15 residues. The CDR3 sequence: CASSVALGRDNEQFF. CDR3 sequence (DNA): TGTGCCAGCAGCGTAGCGTTAGGCAGGGACAATGAGCAGTTCTTC.